Included here is one T cell receptor beta chain sequence, with context. The target antigen is unknown. The V gene's germline CDR1 is GTSNPN and CDR2 SVGIG (reference sequence). CDR3 length: 12 amino acids. V dropped 7 bases and J dropped 7 bases, with 14 bases sitting between them. This entry is derived from a study of Ad26.COV2.S vaccination and SARS-CoV-2 variants. Study information: A participant enrolled in the COV1001 Ad26.COV2.S trial arm provided the sample.

Treatment meaning: 15 to 20 received Ad26.COV2.S at low or high dose, single or two shots; 5 received placebo; per-sample allocation not given. Sampling was done on day 63 after the first vaccine or placebo injection. The vaccine antigen was prefusion-stabilized Wuhan SARS-CoV-2 spike. Study observations and caveats: Recipients given vaccine exceeded placebo recipients in spike-specific TCR breadth.

Produced via immunoSEQ multiplex PCR; TCRdb's table is partial and in-frame only. This sample has about 680,000 clones, with more than 70% found just once. The sequence was collected from a person between 18 and 60 years old who received the Ad26.COV2.S COVID-19 vaccine or a placebo. This sample comprised peripheral blood, obtained in a trial of Ad26.COV2.S vaccine versus placebo. The rearrangement uses TRBV30 and TRBJ1-5; a possible D gene is TRBD1 (6 bases). The DNA of the CDR3 is TGTGCCTTGGGGGCTGGGTCCCAGCCCCAGCATTTT. This codes for CALGAGSQPQHF.